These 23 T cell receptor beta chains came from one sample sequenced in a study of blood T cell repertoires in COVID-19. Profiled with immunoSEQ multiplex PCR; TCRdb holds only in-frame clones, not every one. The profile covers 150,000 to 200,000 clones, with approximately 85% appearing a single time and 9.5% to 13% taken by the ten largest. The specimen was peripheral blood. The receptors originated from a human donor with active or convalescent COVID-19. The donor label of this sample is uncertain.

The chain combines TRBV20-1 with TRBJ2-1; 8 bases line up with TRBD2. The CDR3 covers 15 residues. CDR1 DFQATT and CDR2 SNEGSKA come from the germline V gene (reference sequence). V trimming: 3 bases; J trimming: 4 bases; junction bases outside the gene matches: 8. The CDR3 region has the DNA TGCAGTGCTAGTTCCCCGGGGGGGCCTTACAATGAGCAGTTCTTC. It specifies CSASSPGGPYNEQFF.

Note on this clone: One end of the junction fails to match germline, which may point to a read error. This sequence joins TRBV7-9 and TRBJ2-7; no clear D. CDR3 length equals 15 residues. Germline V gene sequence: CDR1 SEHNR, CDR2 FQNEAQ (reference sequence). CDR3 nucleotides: TGTGCCAGCAACTTAATCCCCTACGGGTTTAACGAGCAGTACTTC. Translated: CASNLIPYGFNEQYF.

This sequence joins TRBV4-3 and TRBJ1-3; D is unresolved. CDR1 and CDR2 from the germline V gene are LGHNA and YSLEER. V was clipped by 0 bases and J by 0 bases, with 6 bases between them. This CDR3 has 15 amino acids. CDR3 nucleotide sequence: TGCGCCAGCAGCCAAGACTGGAGCTCTGGAAACACCATATATTTT. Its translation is CASSQDWSSGNTIYF.

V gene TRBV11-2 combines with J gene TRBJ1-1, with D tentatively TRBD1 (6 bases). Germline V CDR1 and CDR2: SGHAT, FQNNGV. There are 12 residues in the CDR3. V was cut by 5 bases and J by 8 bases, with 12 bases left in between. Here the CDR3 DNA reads TGTGCCAGCAGCACCGACAGGCTCGAAGCTTTCTTT. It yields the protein CASSTDRLEAFF. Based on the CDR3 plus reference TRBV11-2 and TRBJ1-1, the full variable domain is EAGVAQSPRYKIIEKRQSVAFWCNPISGHATLYWYQQILGQGPKLLIQFQNNGVVDDSQLPKDRFSAERLKGVDSTLKIQPAKLEDSAVYLCASSTDRLEAFFGQGTRLTVV.

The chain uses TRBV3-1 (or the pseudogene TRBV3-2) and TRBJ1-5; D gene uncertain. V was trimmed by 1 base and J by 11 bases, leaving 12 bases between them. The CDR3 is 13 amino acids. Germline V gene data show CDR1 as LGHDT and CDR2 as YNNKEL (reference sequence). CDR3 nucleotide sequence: TGTGCCAGCAGCCAAGGGGTGGCGGTGGCCCAGCATTTT. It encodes CASSQGVAVAQHF.

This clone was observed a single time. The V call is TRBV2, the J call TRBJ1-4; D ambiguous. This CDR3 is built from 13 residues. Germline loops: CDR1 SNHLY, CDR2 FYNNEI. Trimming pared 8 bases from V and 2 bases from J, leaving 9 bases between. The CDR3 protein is CASARATNEKLFF. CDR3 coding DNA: TGTGCCAGCGCGAGGGCTACTAATGAAAAACTGTTTTTT.

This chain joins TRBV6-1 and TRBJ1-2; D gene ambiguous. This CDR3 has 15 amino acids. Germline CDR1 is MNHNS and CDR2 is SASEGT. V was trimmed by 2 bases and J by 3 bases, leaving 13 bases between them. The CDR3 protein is CASSESEGMDYGYTF. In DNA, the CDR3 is TGTGCCAGCAGTGAATCCGAGGGTATGGACTATGGCTACACCTTC.

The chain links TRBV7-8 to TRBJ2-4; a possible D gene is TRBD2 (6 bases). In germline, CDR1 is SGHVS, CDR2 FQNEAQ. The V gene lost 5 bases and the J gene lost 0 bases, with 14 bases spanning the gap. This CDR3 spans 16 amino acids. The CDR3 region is CASSERPGLAKNIQYF. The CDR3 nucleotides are TGTGCCAGCAGCGAAAGACCGGGACTAGCCAAAAACATTCAGTACTTC.

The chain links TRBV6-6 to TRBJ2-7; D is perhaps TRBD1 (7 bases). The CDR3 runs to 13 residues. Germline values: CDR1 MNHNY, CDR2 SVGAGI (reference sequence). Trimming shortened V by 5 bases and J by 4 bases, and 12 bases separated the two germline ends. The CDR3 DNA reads TGTGCCAGCAGTCCCAGGGGGGCGTACGAGCAGTACTTC. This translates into CASSPRGAYEQYF.

In nucleotides, the CDR3 is TGTGCCAGCAGCCCATCGTCACTGAAAGAGACCCAGTACTTC. Protein sequence: CASSPSSLKETQYF. V and J are TRBV5-4 and TRBJ2-5; D gene uncertain. The germline gives CDR1 SGHNT, CDR2 YYREEE (reference sequence). V shed 4 bases and J shed 3 bases, with 13 bases lying between them. There are 14 residues in the CDR3.

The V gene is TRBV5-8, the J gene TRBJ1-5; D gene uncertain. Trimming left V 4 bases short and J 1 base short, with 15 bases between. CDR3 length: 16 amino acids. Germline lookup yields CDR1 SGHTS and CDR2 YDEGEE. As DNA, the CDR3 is TGTGCCAGCAGCCGCACCGTGGCGGTCAGCAATCAGCCCCAGCATTTT. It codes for CASSRTVAVSNQPQHF. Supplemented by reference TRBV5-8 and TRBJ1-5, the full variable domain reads EAGVTQSPTHLIKTRGQQATLRCSPISGHTSVYWYQQALGLGLQFLLWYDEGEERNRGNFPPRFSGRQFPNYSSELNVNALELEDSALYLCASSRTVAVSNQPQHFGDGTRLSIL.

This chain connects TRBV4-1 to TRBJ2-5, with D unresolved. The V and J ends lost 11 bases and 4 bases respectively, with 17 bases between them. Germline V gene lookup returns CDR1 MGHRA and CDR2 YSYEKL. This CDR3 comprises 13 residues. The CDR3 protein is CAAAKEIRETQYF. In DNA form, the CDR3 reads TGCGCCGCCGCCAAGGAGATCCGAGAGACCCAGTACTTC.

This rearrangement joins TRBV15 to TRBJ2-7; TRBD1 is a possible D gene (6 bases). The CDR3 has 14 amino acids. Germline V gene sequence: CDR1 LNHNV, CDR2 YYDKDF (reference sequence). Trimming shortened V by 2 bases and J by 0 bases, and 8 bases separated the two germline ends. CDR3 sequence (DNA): TGTGCCACCAGCAGACGGGACACCTCCTACGAGCAGTACTTC. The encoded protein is CATSRRDTSYEQYF.

Here the CDR3 reads CASSFFDTQYF. DNA of the CDR3: TGTGCCAGCAGCTTCTTCGATACGCAGTATTTT. The genes are TRBV5-4 and TRBJ2-3, with D unresolved. Germline V lookup: CDR1 SGHNT, CDR2 YYREEE (reference sequence). There are 11 residues in the CDR3. V lost 2 bases and J lost 6, with 4 bases in between.

Here the CDR3 reads CASSQDMSWPDTQYF. The CDR3 DNA sequence: TGTGCCAGCAGCCAAGATATGTCGTGGCCAGATACGCAGTATTTT. The V and J genes are TRBV4-2 and TRBJ2-3; no definite D call. The CDR3 covers 15 residues. The V end lost 0 bases, the J end lost 4 bases, and 11 bases lay between the germline ends. The germline V gene has CDR1 LGHNA and CDR2 YNFKEQ.

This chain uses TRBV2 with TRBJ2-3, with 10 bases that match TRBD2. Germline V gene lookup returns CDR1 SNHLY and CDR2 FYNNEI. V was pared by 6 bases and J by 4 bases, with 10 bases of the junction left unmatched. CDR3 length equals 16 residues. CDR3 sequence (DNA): TGTGCCAGCAGGGTCCGAGCGGGAGGGCCTTCAGATACGCAGTATTTT. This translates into CASRVRAGGPSDTQYF.

The CDR3 protein is CASSFGGRGETQYF. DNA of the CDR3: TGTGCCAGCAGCTTTGGCGGGAGGGGAGAGACCCAGTACTTC. This sequence joins TRBV5-4 and TRBJ2-5; 9 nucleotides line up with TRBD2. CDR1 SGHNT and CDR2 YYREEE come from the germline V gene (reference sequence). This CDR3 has 14 amino acids. Trimming took 2 bases from V and 4 from J; bases not matched to a gene: 3.

CDR3 in DNA: TGCGCCAGCAACCGGGACGGGACTCGAGCCTACGAGCAGTACTTC. Translating gives CASNRDGTRAYEQYF. V and J are TRBV5-1 and TRBJ2-7; D perhaps matches TRBD2 (6 bases). The CDR3 spans 15 residues. CDR1 is SGHRS, CDR2 YFSETQ, per germline. The V and J ends lost 6 bases and 2 bases respectively, with 18 bases between them. Combining the CDR3 with reference TRBV5-1 and TRBJ2-7 gives the whole variable domain KAGVTQTPRYLIKTRGQQVTLSCSPISGHRSVSWYQQTPGQGLQFLFEYFSETQRNKGNFPGRFSGRQFSNSRSEMNVSTLELGDSALYLCASNRDGTRAYEQYFGPGTRLTVT.

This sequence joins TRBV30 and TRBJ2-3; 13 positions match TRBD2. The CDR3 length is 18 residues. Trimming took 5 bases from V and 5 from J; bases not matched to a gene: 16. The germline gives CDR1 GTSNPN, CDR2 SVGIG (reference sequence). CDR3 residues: CAWVGQYTSGGARDTQYF. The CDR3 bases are TGTGCCTGGGTTGGACAGTATACTAGCGGGGGGGCTAGAGATACGCAGTATTTT.

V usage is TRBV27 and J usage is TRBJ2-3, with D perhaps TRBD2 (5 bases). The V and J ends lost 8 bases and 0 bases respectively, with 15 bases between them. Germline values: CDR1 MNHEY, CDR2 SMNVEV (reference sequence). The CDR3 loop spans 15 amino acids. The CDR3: CASSGLGESTDTQYF. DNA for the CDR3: TGTGCCAGCTCAGGCCTCGGGGAGAGCACAGATACGCAGTATTTT.

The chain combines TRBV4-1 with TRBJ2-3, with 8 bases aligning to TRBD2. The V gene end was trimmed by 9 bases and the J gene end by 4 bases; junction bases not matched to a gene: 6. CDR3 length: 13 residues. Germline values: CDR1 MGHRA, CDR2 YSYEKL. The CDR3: CASTGGIADTQYF. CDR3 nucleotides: TGCGCCAGTACGGGAGGGATTGCAGATACGCAGTATTTT.

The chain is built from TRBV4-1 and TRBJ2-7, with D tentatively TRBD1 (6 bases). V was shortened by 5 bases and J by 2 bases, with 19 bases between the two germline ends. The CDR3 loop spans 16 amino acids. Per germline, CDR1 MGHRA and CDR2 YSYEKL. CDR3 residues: CASSMIASGAPYEQYF. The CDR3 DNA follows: TGCGCCAGCAGCATGATAGCTTCAGGGGCCCCCTACGAGCAGTACTTC.

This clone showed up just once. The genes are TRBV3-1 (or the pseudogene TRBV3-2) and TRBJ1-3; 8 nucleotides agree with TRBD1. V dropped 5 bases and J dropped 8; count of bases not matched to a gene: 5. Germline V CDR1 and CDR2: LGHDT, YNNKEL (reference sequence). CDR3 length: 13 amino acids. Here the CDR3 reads CASSSGQGYTIYF. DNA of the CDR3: TGTGCCAGCAGCTCCGGACAGGGATACACCATATATTTT.